The text below deals with one T cell receptor beta chain. Trimming took 5 bases from V and 7 from J; bases not matched to a gene: 5. Germline CDR1 is SGHDN and CDR2 is FVKESK. This CDR3 has 13 residues. This record comes from a study of blood T cell repertoires in COVID-19. Study-wide context: The United States, Italy and Spain provided the acute and convalescent COVID-19 samples. From T cells, B-cell-depleted T cells, or PBMCs came the material, which was cDNA or gDNA.

Source study methods: Amplifying reference gene primers gave estimates of nucleated cell counts. Assay used: immunoSEQ multiplex PCR; TCRdb lists only in-frame clones, some missing. The DNA was the basis for D and trimming; V, J and clone size are from that table. This table holds fewer than 200,000 clones, about 90% found once. What was sequenced was peripheral blood. The gene calls are TRBV14 and TRBJ1-2; TRBD1 agrees at 9 bases. This clonotype was sampled from a man in his forties with active or convalescent COVID-19. CDR3: CASSVQGAAGYTF. The DNA for the CDR3 is TGTGCCAGCAGCGTACAGGGGGCAGCTGGCTACACCTTC.